The rows below give T cell receptor beta chains drawn from one sample of a study of CD4+ T cells in melanoma. Here immunoSEQ multiplex PCR was the method, and the copy in TCRdb shows in-frame clones only, minus some. The sample records over 100,000 clones, 80% to 95% being singletons. The sequencing input was peripheral blood. These TCRs come from a human donor with melanoma. CDR3s include the opening cysteine and the closing phenylalanine or tryptophan. A D gene is named only where the DNA matches it firmly. Part of the rows lack a size; the others show once, few, many or a class for expanded clones.

CDR3 DNA	CDR3 protein	clone size	J gene	V gene	D gene
TGCGCCAGCAGCCACATCGAAGCCGGCGGCGAGCAGTACTTC	CASSHIEAGGEQYF	-	TRBJ2-7	TRBV4-1	-
TGTACAGCGTTCTCTGGGGCCAACGTCCTGACTTTC	CTAFSGANVLTF	-	TRBJ2-6	TRBV30	-
TGTGCCAGCAGCTTAGCGTCGGTAGCGGGGGCCGTCACAGATACGCAGTATTTT	CASSLASVAGAVTDTQYF	-	TRBJ2-3	TRBV7-9	TRBD2
TGTGCCAGCAGCTTAGCCTTAGGGACTTCCTACGAGCAGTACTTC	CASSLALGTSYEQYF	-	TRBJ2-7	TRBV11-2	-
TGTGCCAGCAGTATAACGAACACCGGGGAGCTGTTTTTT	CASSITNTGELFF	-	TRBJ2-2	TRBV27	-
TGTGCCAGTAGTATTGCCCACCTCCAAGAGGACGAGCAGTACTTC	CASSIAHLQEDEQYF	few	TRBJ2-7	TRBV19	-
TGCGCCAGCAGCTCAGAAGCGGGGTTTGTTAATACGCAGTATTTT	CASSSEAGFVNTQYF	-	TRBJ2-3	TRBV5-1	TRBD2
TGTGCCAGCAGCTTAGACGGACAAGAGACCCAGTACTTC	CASSLDGQETQYF	-	TRBJ2-5	TRBV7-9	-
TGTGCCAGTAGTATCGCGGCTAGAGGGGAGACCCAGTACTTC	CASSIAARGETQYF	-	TRBJ2-5	TRBV19	-
TGTGCCAGCAGTTACGAACGGTTGTCACCCCTCCACTTT	CASSYERLSPLHF	-	TRBJ1-6	TRBV6-6	-
TGTGCCAGCAGTGAGGTCCTTAGCGCGGGAGAGTACACCTACGAGCAGTACTTC	CASSEVLSAGEYTYEQYF	once	TRBJ2-7	TRBV2	TRBD2
TGTGCCAGCAGAGAGACAGGCACCCCCACCGGGGAGCTGTTTTTT	CASRETGTPTGELFF	-	TRBJ2-2	TRBV25-1	-
TGTGCCAGCACCGACCCAGGGGCTGATGGGGCCAACGTCCTGACTTTC	CASTDPGADGANVLTF	-	TRBJ2-6	TRBV6-6	-
TGCGCCAGCAGCCAAGGATTACTAGCGGGGTTGAATGAGCAGTTCTTC	CASSQGLLAGLNEQFF	-	TRBJ2-1	TRBV4-3	TRBD2
TGTGCCAGTAAAAGGGGGGCAGGGGTGGGAGATACGCAGTATTTT	CASKRGAGVGDTQYF	-	TRBJ2-3	TRBV19	-
TGTGCCAGCAGGGGGTTGGACACTGAAGCTTTCTTT	CASRGLDTEAFF	once	TRBJ1-1	TRBV28	-
TGTGCCAGCCGGGGGGCGCCGAACACCGGGGAGCTGTTTTTT	CASRGAPNTGELFF	-	TRBJ2-2	TRBV2	-
TGTGCCAGCAGCCAACATAAGGGGACCGCGAACACCGGGGAGCTGTTTTTT	CASSQHKGTANTGELFF	-	TRBJ2-2	TRBV4-2	-
TGTGCCAGCAGCTTAGTAGGTTTTGGGGGAAATGAGCAGTTCTTC	CASSLVGFGGNEQFF	-	TRBJ2-1	TRBV11-2	-
TGCGCCAGCAGCCAACGACAGGGAAACTATGGCTACACCTTC	CASSQRQGNYGYTF	-	TRBJ1-2	TRBV4-1	TRBD1
TGTGCCAGCAAGGGGGCAGGGGTGTATAGCGCGCCGTTCTTC	CASKGAGVYSAPFF	-	TRBJ2-1	TRBV6-1	TRBD1
TGTGCCAGCAGCTTAGATCCTAGGGGGCATCAGCCCCAGCATTTT	CASSLDPRGHQPQHF	-	TRBJ1-5	TRBV11-2	TRBD1
TGTGCCAGCAGCTTATTTCTCAGCAAAACAGGGGATGGGACAGATACGCAGTATTTT	CASSLFLSKTGDGTDTQYF	-	TRBJ2-3	TRBV11-1	TRBD1
TGTGCCGGTAAACGGACTAGCGGGAGGGCCGGTCTAGGGAATGAGCAGTTCTTC	CAGKRTSGRAGLGNEQFF	-	TRBJ2-1	TRBV7-9	TRBD2
TGCGCCAGCAGCTTGGGCCAGGGAAGCAGCTCCTACGAGCAGTACTTC	CASSLGQGSSSYEQYF	-	TRBJ2-7	TRBV5-1	-
TGTGCCAGCAGCTTACAGGACAGTCGGGAGACCCAGTACTTC	CASSLQDSRETQYF	-	TRBJ2-5	TRBV7-7	-
TGTGCCAGCAGCCCCGCCCGAAAGGGGACTGAAGCTTTCTTT	CASSPARKGTEAFF	-	TRBJ1-1	TRBV6-5	-
TGTGCCAGCAACACCGGGACAGGGCAGTACAATGAGCAGTTCTTC	CASNTGTGQYNEQFF	-	TRBJ2-1	TRBV6-5	TRBD1
TGTGCCAGCAGCTTAGCGGGCAGTGAGGGGCAAGAGACCCAGTACTTC	CASSLAGSEGQETQYF	-	TRBJ2-5	TRBV11-3	-
TGTGCCAGCAGCTTATGGGGTGTCGACGAGCAGTACTTC	CASSLWGVDEQYF	-	TRBJ2-7	TRBV7-2	-
TGTGCCAGCAGGATGACCCCCGGGGGCCAGCCCCAGCATTTT	CASRMTPGGQPQHF	-	TRBJ1-5	TRBV2	-
TGTGCCAGCAAACACAGCGGGGGGCTAGAGACCCAGTACTTC	CASKHSGGLETQYF	-	TRBJ2-5	TRBV7-8	TRBD2
TGTGCCAGCAGCTTGAGTAGCGGGAGTCAGTACGAGCAGTACTTC	CASSLSSGSQYEQYF	-	TRBJ2-7	TRBV7-9	TRBD2
TGTGCCACCAGCAGAGATCCAGCGGGGGGACGTCCCGGGGAGCTGTTTTTT	CATSRDPAGGRPGELFF	once	TRBJ2-2	TRBV15	TRBD2
TGTGCCAGCAGTCCTCGAGGTCAGAGGGGGCAAGAGACCCAGTACTTC	CASSPRGQRGQETQYF	-	TRBJ2-5	TRBV27	-
TGTGCCAGCAGCGTAATGTTAGCGGGGGGGCTTAGCTCCTACAATGAGCAGTTCTTC	CASSVMLAGGLSSYNEQFF	once	TRBJ2-1	TRBV9	TRBD2
TGCGCCAGCAGCTTAACCGGTAGCGGGAGACCCGATACGCAGTATTTT	CASSLTGSGRPDTQYF	-	TRBJ2-3	TRBV5-1	TRBD2
TGCAGCGGTATTGCTAGCGGAATCACAGATACGCAGTATTTT	CSGIASGITDTQYF	-	TRBJ2-3	TRBV29-1	TRBD2
TGTGCCAGCAGTTTTACAGGGGGACCACACTACGAGCAGTACTTC	CASSFTGGPHYEQYF	-	TRBJ2-7	TRBV28	TRBD1
TGCGCCAGCAACTTGGGGACTAGCGGGGGCAATGAGCAGTTCTTC	CASNLGTSGGNEQFF	-	TRBJ2-1	TRBV5-1	TRBD2
TGTGCCAGCTCACCAAGGGCCGCGGGATTCTACGAGCAGTACTTC	CASSPRAAGFYEQYF	once	TRBJ2-7	TRBV18	-
TGTGCCAGTAAGGGCAACACAGATACGCAGTATTTT	CASKGNTDTQYF	-	TRBJ2-3	TRBV19	-